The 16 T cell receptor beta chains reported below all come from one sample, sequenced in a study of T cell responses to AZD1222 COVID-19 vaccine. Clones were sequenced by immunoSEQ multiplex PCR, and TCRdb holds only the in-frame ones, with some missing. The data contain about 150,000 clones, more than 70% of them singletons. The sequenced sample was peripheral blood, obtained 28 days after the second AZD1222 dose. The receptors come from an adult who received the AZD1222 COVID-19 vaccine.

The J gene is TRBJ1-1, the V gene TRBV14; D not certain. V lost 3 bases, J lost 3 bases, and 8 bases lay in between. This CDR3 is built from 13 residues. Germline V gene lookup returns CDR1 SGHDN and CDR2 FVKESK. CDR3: CASSHGVYTEAFF. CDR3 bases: TGTGCCAGCAGCCATGGGGTTTACACTGAAGCTTTCTTT.

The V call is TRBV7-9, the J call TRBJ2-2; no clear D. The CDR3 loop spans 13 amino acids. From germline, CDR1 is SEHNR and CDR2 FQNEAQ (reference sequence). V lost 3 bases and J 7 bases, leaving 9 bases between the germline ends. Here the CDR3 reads CASSFGVVGELFF. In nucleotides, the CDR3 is TGTGCCAGCAGCTTTGGGGTCGTCGGGGAGCTGTTTTTT.

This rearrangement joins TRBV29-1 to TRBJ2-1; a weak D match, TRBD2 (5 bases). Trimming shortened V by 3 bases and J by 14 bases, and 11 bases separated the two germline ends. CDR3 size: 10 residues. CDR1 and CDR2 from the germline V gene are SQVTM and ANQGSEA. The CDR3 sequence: CSVERAGKFF. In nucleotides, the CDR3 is TGCAGCGTTGAGAGGGCCGGCAAGTTCTTC.

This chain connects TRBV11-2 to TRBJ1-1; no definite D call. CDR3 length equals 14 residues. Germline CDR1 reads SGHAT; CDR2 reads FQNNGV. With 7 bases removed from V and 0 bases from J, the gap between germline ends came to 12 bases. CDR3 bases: TGTGCCAGCACCCTCGGACGGATGAACACTGAAGCTTTCTTT. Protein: CASTLGRMNTEAFF.

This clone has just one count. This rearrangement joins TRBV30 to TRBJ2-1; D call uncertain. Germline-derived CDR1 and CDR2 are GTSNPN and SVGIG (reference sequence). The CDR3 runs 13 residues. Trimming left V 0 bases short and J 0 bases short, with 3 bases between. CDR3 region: CAWSVDSYNEQFF. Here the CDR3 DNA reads TGTGCCTGGAGTGTGGACTCCTACAATGAGCAGTTCTTC.

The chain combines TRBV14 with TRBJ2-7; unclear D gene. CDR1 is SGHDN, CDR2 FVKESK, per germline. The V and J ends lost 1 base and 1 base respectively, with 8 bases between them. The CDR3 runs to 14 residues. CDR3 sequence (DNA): TGTGCCAGCAGCCAAGCGCTGCCTTCCTACGAGCAGTACTTC. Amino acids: CASSQALPSYEQYF.

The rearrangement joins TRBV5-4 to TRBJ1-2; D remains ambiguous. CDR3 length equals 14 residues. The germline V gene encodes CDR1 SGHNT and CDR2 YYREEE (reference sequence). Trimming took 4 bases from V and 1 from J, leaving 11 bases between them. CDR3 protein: CASSIRNHNYGYTF. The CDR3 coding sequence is TGTGCCAGCAGCATCCGGAACCATAACTATGGCTACACCTTC.

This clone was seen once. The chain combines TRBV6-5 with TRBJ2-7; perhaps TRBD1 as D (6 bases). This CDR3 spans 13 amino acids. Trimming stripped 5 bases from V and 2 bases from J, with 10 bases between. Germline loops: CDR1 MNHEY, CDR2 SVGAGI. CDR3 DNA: TGTGCCAGCAGTCCGGGACACACCTACGAGCAGTACTTC. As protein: CASSPGHTYEQYF.

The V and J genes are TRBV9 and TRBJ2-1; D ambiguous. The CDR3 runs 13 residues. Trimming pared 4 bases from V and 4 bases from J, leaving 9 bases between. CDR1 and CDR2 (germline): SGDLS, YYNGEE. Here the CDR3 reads CASSLTDYNEQFF. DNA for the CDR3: TGTGCCAGCAGCTTGACGGATTACAATGAGCAGTTCTTC.

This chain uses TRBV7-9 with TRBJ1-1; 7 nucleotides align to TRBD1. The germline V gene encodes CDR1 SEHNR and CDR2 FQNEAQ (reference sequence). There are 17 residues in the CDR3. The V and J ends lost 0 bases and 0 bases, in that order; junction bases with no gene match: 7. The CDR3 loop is CASSLAGGTAVNTEAFF. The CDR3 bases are TGTGCCAGCAGCTTAGCTGGGGGGACAGCCGTGAACACTGAAGCTTTCTTT.

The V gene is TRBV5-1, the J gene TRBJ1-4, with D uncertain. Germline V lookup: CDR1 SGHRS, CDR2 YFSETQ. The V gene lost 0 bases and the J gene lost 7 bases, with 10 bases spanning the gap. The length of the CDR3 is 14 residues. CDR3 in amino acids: CASSLGLESEKLFF. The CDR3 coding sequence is TGCGCCAGCAGCTTGGGGTTGGAGAGTGAAAAACTGTTTTTT.

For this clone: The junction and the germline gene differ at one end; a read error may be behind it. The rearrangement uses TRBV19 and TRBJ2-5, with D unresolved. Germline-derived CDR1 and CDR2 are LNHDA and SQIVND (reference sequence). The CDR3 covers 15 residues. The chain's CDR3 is CASSVDGSSRETQYF. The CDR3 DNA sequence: TGTGCCAGTAGTGTAGATGGGTCATCAAGGGAGACCCAGTACTTC.

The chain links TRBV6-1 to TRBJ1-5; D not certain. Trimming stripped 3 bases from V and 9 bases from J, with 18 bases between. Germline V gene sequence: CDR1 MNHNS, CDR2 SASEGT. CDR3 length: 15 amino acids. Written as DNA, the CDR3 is TGTGCCAGCAGTGACACGGAAGGAGGCCCCTTGCCCCAGCATTTT. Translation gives CASSDTEGGPLPQHF.

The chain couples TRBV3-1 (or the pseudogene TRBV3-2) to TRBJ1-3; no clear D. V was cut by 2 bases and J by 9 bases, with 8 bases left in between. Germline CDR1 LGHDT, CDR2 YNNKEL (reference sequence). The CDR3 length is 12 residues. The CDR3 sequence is CASSQLIGTIYF. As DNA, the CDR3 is TGTGCCAGCAGCCAACTTATCGGCACCATATATTTT.

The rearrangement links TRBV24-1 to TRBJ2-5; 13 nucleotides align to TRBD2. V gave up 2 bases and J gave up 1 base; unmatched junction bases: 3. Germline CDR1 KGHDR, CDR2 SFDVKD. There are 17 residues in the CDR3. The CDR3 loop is CATSDSGLAGAQETQYF. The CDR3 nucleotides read TGTGCCACCAGTGATTCCGGACTAGCGGGAGCCCAAGAGACCCAGTACTTC.

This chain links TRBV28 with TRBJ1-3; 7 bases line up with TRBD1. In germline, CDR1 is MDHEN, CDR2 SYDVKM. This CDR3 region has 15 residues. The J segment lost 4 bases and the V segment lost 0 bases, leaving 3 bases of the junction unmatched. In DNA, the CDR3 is TGTGCCAGCAGTTTATGGGTCAGGGGGGGAAACACCATATATTTT. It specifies CASSLWVRGGNTIYF.